These T cell receptor beta chains were read from a single sample in a study of T-cell memory formation after mild COVID-19. TCRdb passed the 5' RACE reads through MiXCR, listing each CDR3 protein once. The sample carries about 340,000 distinct CDR3 sequences, approximately 13% recorded once. The sequenced material came from PBMCs or a T cell subset sorted from them (not recorded which). Receptor source: a man in his late teens or twenties who had mild COVID-19 (a few samples of this study predate the infection). Cell type and time point are not known. Both conserved end residues are part of each CDR3. A D gene is named only where the DNA matches it firmly. A row's size may be missing; if present it is once, few, many or a size class.

v_gene	abundance	len	j_gene	d_gene	CDR3aa	CDR3nt
TRBV4-2	few	12	TRBJ2-1	.	CASSQPGEEQFF	TGTGCCAGCAGCCAACCGGGAGAGGAGCAGTTCTTC
TRBV27	few	12	TRBJ1-5	.	CASLGAGGPQHF	TGTGCCAGCCTAGGAGCCGGGGGGCCCCAGCATTTT
TRBV3-1	many	16	TRBJ2-5	.	CASSHRTRAGLKTQYF	TGTGCCAGCAGCCATCGGACGCGTGCAGGGTTGAAGACCCAGTACTTC
TRBV5-1	.	17	TRBJ2-1	TRBD2	CASSPGTSGKVYNEQFF	TGCGCCAGCAGCCCGGGGACTAGCGGGAAGGTCTACAATGAGCAGTTCTTC
TRBV6-1	.	12	TRBJ2-5	.	CASRLAGETQYF	TGTGCCAGCAGATTGGCTGGGGAGACCCAGTACTTC
TRBV7-2	few	15	TRBJ2-5	.	CASSLLNRAQETQYF	TGTGCCAGCAGCTTACTGAATAGGGCCCAAGAGACCCAGTACTTC
TRBV11-2	.	13	TRBJ2-1	.	CASSLVAVDEQFF	TGTGCCAGCAGCTTAGTAGCGGTGGATGAGCAGTTCTTC
TRBV4-1	few	15	TRBJ2-2	TRBD2	CASSQDLAGIGELFF	TGCGCCAGCAGCCAAGACCTAGCGGGGATCGGGGAGCTGTTTTTT
TRBV7-6	.	20	TRBJ2-1	TRBD2	CASSSPGLAGAIAPPDEQFF	TGTGCCAGCAGCTCGCCGGGACTAGCGGGGGCGATAGCCCCCCCCGATGAGCAGTTCTTC
TRBV7-9	.	12	TRBJ1-2	.	CASSVGENGYTF	TGTGCCAGCAGCGTAGGTGAAAATGGCTACACCTTC
TRBV9	few	14	TRBJ2-1	.	CASNEYQSYNEQFF	TGTGCCAGTAACGAATACCAATCCTACAATGAGCAGTTCTTC
TRBV7-6	.	15	TRBJ2-5	TRBD2	CASRDGLAAPETQYF	TGTGCCAGCAGAGACGGACTAGCGGCACCCGAGACCCAGTACTTC
TRBV6-2/TRBV6-3	.	14	TRBJ2-2	TRBD1	CACMRQGSSGELFF	TGTGCCTGCATGAGACAGGGTTCGTCCGGGGAGCTGTTTTTT
TRBV12-3/TRBV12-4	few	13	TRBJ1-5	.	CVSSFSSNQPQHF	TGTGTCAGCAGTTTTAGTAGCAATCAGCCCCAGCATTTT
TRBV9	.	15	TRBJ1-1	.	CASSAGGRADTEAFF	TGTGCCAGCAGCGCGGGGGGCAGGGCGGACACTGAAGCTTTCTTT
TRBV6-5	few	13	TRBJ1-1	.	CASNPGVWTEAFF	TGTGCCAGCAACCCGGGGGTTTGGACTGAAGCTTTCTTT
TRBV15	.	13	TRBJ2-1	.	CATSSQVYNEQFF	TGTGCCACCAGCAGTCAGGTTTACAATGAGCAGTTCTTC
TRBV5-4	.	14	TRBJ2-7	.	CASSSLTDAYEQYF	TGTGCCAGCAGCTCGCTGACAGACGCCTACGAGCAGTACTTC
TRBV6-6	.	15	TRBJ1-4	.	CASSYQSLGNEKLFF	TGTGCCAGCAGTTACCAAAGTTTGGGTAATGAAAAACTGTTTTTT
TRBV4-1	.	15	TRBJ2-7	.	CASSQDYRGYYEQYF	TGCGCCAGCAGCCAAGATTATCGGGGGTACTACGAGCAGTACTTC
TRBV5-1	.	15	TRBJ2-5	TRBD2	CASSEGGVGQETQYF	TGCGCCAGCAGCGAGGGAGGGGTCGGCCAAGAGACCCAGTACTTC
TRBV24-1	.	17	TRBJ2-2	TRBD1	CATSDGQGAIGTGELFF	TGTGCCACCAGTGATGGACAGGGGGCCATTGGCACCGGGGAGCTGTTTTTT
TRBV2	.	15	TRBJ2-2	TRBD1	CASSEQGANTGELFF	TGTGCCAGCAGTGAACAGGGGGCTAACACCGGGGAGCTGTTTTTT
TRBV15	many	17	TRBJ2-3	.	CATSKRRTDLGTDTQYF	TGTGCCACCAGCAAAAGGAGGACTGACCTTGGCACAGATACGCAGTATTTT
TRBV6-2/TRBV6-3	.	12	TRBJ1-1	TRBD1	CASQGDHTEAFF	TGTGCCAGCCAGGGGGATCACACTGAAGCTTTCTTT
TRBV7-2	few	17	TRBJ1-2	TRBD1	CASSLVTDRGVNYGYTF	TGTGCCAGCAGCTTAGTGACTGACAGGGGAGTCAACTATGGCTACACCTTC
TRBV4-2	.	14	TRBJ1-6	.	CASSLLGTNSPLHF	TGTGCCAGCAGCCTCCTTGGGACTAATTCACCCCTCCACTTT
TRBV7-2	.	16	TRBJ2-5	TRBD2	CASSLSGGARRETQYF	TGTGCCAGCAGCTTGAGCGGGGGGGCCAGGAGAGAGACCCAGTACTTC
TRBV10-3	.	13	TRBJ1-4	.	CATSRDILQKLFF	TGTGCCACCAGCCGGGATATCCTTCAAAAACTGTTTTTT
TRBV24-1	.	13	TRBJ1-1	TRBD1	CATSDRGEAEAFF	TGTGCCACCAGTGACAGGGGGGAGGCTGAAGCTTTCTTT
TRBV4-1	.	15	TRBJ1-5	.	CASSHRWTENQPQHF	TGCGCCAGCAGCCATCGATGGACAGAGAATCAGCCCCAGCATTTT
TRBV6-6	.	16	TRBJ2-1	TRBD1	CASSPWTGMDGNEQFF	TGTGCCAGCAGTCCCTGGACAGGGATGGATGGCAATGAGCAGTTCTTC
TRBV12-3/TRBV12-4	few	16	TRBJ2-5	.	CASSTPPGGVRETQYF	TGTGCCAGCAGTACTCCCCCGGGTGGGGTTCGGGAGACCCAGTACTTC
TRBV12-3/TRBV12-4	many	14	TRBJ2-5	.	CASSSQGGLETQYF	TGTGCCAGCAGTTCACAGGGGGGGCTGGAGACCCAGTACTTC
TRBV5-5	few	18	TRBJ1-1	TRBD1	CASSSLGRGLFLNTEAFF	TGTGCCAGCAGCTCCTTAGGGAGGGGGCTGTTCCTGAACACTGAAGCTTTCTTT
TRBV7-2	many	12	TRBJ2-4	.	CASSSDSGIQYF	TGTGCCAGCAGCTCGGACTCTGGCATTCAGTACTTC
TRBV5-6	.	16	TRBJ2-3	.	CASSLAAGLSTDTQYF	TGTGCCAGCAGCTTGGCCGCGGGCCTTAGCACAGATACGCAGTATTTT